These 24 T cell receptor beta chains came from one sample sequenced in a study of T cell repertoires in cytomegalovirus infection. MiXCR was run by TCRdb on the reads, yielding one entry per CDR3 protein. The top ten hold roughly 13% of the sample, which has 350,000 to 550,000 distinct CDR3 sequences, roughly 30% seen once. Sample: PBMCs. These receptors came from a human donor in good health (CMV status not recorded). Some clones in this sample may be carry-over from other donors' samples.

There are many counts of this clonotype. V gene TRBV11-2 combines with J gene TRBJ1-2, with 7 bases identical to TRBD1. V gave up 0 bases and J gave up 13 bases; unmatched junction bases: 11. The CDR3 has 14 amino acids. The germline V gene encodes CDR1 SGHAT and CDR2 FQNNGV. For the CDR3, the DNA is TGTGCCAGCAGCTTAGACCCGACCAGGGGGGGTTGCACCTTC. Translation: CASSLDPTRGGCTF.

The J gene is TRBJ1-1, the V gene TRBV12-3 or TRBV12-4; D remains unclear. This CDR3 is built from 16 residues. V lost 0 bases to trimming and J lost 4 bases, with 15 bases between them. CDR3 residues: CASSLAYRSRGTEAFF. DNA of the CDR3: TGTGCCAGCAGTTTAGCGTATCGAAGCCGGGGCACTGAAGCTTTCTTT.

The rearrangement joins TRBV6-6 to TRBJ2-5, with TRBD2 matching over 8 bases. This CDR3 contains 14 residues. Looked up from germline, CDR1 is MNHNY and CDR2 is SVGAGI (reference sequence). The V segment lost 6 bases and the J segment 3 bases; nucleotides outside the gene matches: 6. The CDR3 sequence: CASRETSAEETQYF. The CDR3 nucleotides read TGTGCCAGCAGGGAGACTAGCGCTGAAGAGACCCAGTACTTC.

The chain recombines TRBV28 with TRBJ1-1; the D gene is possibly TRBD1 (5 bases). This CDR3 has 13 residues. Germline CDR1 and CDR2: MDHEN and SYDVKM. The germline V and J ends were trimmed by 6 bases and 7 bases, with 15 bases remaining between them. Written as DNA, the CDR3 is TGTGCCAGCAGACCTCCAGGGTCCCTTGAAGCTTTCTTT. Translation: CASRPPGSLEAFF.

The chain joins TRBV12-3 or TRBV12-4 to TRBJ2-7; 7 bases are a match to TRBD1. V lost 3 bases and J lost 3; bases outside the gene matches: 17. This CDR3 region has 18 residues. The CDR3 is CASSFRGPPGQHHYEQYF. CDR3 bases: TGTGCCAGCAGTTTTAGGGGGCCCCCGGGACAGCACCACTACGAGCAGTACTTC.

The chain links TRBV20-1 to TRBJ1-3, with unresolved D. Germline lookup yields CDR1 DFQATT and CDR2 SNEGSKA (reference sequence). V was trimmed by 5 bases and J by 3 bases, leaving 8 bases between them. The CDR3 consists of 12 residues. The CDR3 bases are TGCAGTGCTGCACCCGGTGGAAACACCATATATTTT. This codes for CSAAPGGNTIYF.

About this clonotype: Compared with germline, one end of the junction differs, possibly owing to a read error. The chain has TRBV2 and TRBJ2-1; D is unresolved. The CDR3 totals 12 residues. Germline CDR1 SNHLY, CDR2 FYNNEI. The CDR3: CASSEWLDEQFF. The CDR3 DNA is TGTGCCAGCAGTGAATGGCTGGATGAGCAGTTTTTC.

This clonotype was observed a handful of times. The chain uses TRBV5-1 and TRBJ1-1, with 8 bases identical to TRBD1. In germline, CDR1 is SGHRS, CDR2 YFSETQ. J was trimmed by 1 base and V by 2 bases; bases with no gene match: 4. The CDR3 length is 15 residues. This CDR3 is CASSFRGRTNTEAFF. The DNA for the CDR3 is TGCGCCAGCAGCTTCAGGGGGCGTACGAACACTGAAGCTTTCTTT.

This clonotype was picked up many times. The V gene is TRBV28, the J gene TRBJ1-5; D possibly corresponds to TRBD1 (6 bases). This CDR3 has 14 amino acids. CDR1 and CDR2 from the germline V gene are MDHEN and SYDVKM. CDR3 residues: CATTGPSRNQPQHF. The CDR3 nucleotides read TGTGCGACGACAGGTCCATCGAGGAATCAGCCCCAGCATTTT.

Worth noting for this clonotype: One junction end disagrees with the germline gene, perhaps due to a read error. This chain uses TRBV9 with TRBJ2-2, with D tentatively TRBD2 (5 bases). The CDR3 contains 14 residues. The germline CDR1 and CDR2 sequences are SGDLS and YYNGEE. The CDR3 is CASSVTSNPGVLFF. CDR3 DNA: TGTGCCAGCAGCGTGACAAGCAACCCCGGGGTGCTGTTTTTT.

The chain couples TRBV5-6 to TRBJ2-7, with TRBD1 matching over 10 bases. The CDR3 totals 14 residues. Losses at the gene ends were 5 bases for V and 6 bases for J; bases not matched to a gene: 8. Looked up from germline, CDR1 is SGHDT and CDR2 is YYEEEE. CDR3 amino acids: CASRTGTGDFEQYF. DNA for the CDR3: TGTGCCAGCAGAACCGGGACAGGGGATTTCGAGCAGTACTTC.

The V gene is TRBV7-9, the J gene TRBJ1-5, with 10 bases identical to TRBD1. This CDR3 has 15 amino acids. Germline CDR1 and CDR2: SEHNR and FQNEAQ (reference sequence). V dropped 4 bases and J dropped 3; count of bases not matched to a gene: 3. The CDR3 DNA sequence: TGTGCCAGCAGCTCCGGGACAGGGGACAATCAGCCCCAGCATTTT. Translating it yields CASSSGTGDNQPQHF. The full variable domain, in which reference TRBV7-9 and TRBJ1-5 provide the parts outside the CDR3, is DTGVSQNPRHKITKRGQNVTFRCDPISEHNRLYWYRQTLGQGPEFLTYFQNEAQLEKSRLLSDRFSAERPKGSFSTLEIQRTEQGDSAMYLCASSSGTGDNQPQHFGDGTRLSIL.

Details on this clonotype: A much more abundant neighbour one base away suggests this may be a read error. The rearrangement joins TRBV7-8 to TRBJ2-1, with TRBD1 matching over 7 bases. CDR3 length: 14 amino acids. Germline V CDR1 and CDR2: SGHVS, FQNEAQ. The junction had 9 bases not matched to a gene; V was cut back by 5 bases and J by 8 bases. The CDR3 bases are TGTGCCAGCAGCACCCGACAGGGTATGGATGAGCAGTTCTTC. Residues: CASSTRQGMDEQFF.

This clonotype was observed a handful of times. V usage is TRBV6-5 and J usage is TRBJ1-6; D uncertain. The CDR3 is made up of 16 amino acids. Germline-derived CDR1 and CDR2 are MNHEY and SVGAGI. The ends were cut back, 0 bases at V and 10 bases at J, with 16 bases in the middle. For the CDR3, the DNA is TGTGCCAGCAGTTACTCAATAGTCCCGGACGGCTCACCCCTCCACTTT. It yields the protein CASSYSIVPDGSPLHF.

In the case of this clonotype: One end of the junction does not line up with germline, which may come from a read error. This rearrangement joins TRBV4-1 to TRBJ1-5; unclear D gene. From germline, CDR1 is MGHRA and CDR2 YSYEKL. This CDR3 has 15 amino acids. The CDR3 nucleotides are TGCGCCAGCAGCCAAGTAGCGGATAGCAATCAGCCCCGGCATTTT. Amino acid sequence: CASSQVADSNQPRHF.

The chain combines TRBV24-1 with TRBJ2-1; possible D gene TRBD1, 6 bases. Germline lookup yields CDR1 KGHDR and CDR2 SFDVKD. The CDR3 length is 14 residues. Between the trimmed V and J ends, which lost 3 bases and 11 bases, there was a span of 16 bases. CDR3 in amino acids: CATSDALGTTQQFF. For the CDR3, the DNA is TGTGCCACCAGTGATGCCCTCGGGACAACACAGCAGTTCTTC.

This clonotype has just a few counts. The chain links TRBV23-1 to TRBJ2-2; D may be TRBD2 (6 bases). TRBV23-1 is an ORF for which the function is uncertain. Trimming left V 1 base short and J 1 base short, with 13 bases between. The CDR3 extends over 17 amino acids. The CDR3 coding sequence is TGCGCCAGCAGTCAATGGGCGGGGCCGAGGAACACCGGGGAGCTGTTTTTT. It is translated as CASSQWAGPRNTGELFF.

In its sample, this clonotype was seen a few times. A much larger clone is a single base away; this may be a read error. V usage is TRBV7-6 and J usage is TRBJ1-2; tentatively, D is TRBD1 (5 bases). CDR1 is SGHVS, CDR2 FNYEAQ, per germline. Trimming removed 3 bases from V and 4 bases from J, with 9 bases in between. This CDR3 has 13 amino acids. The CDR3 DNA reads TGTGCCAGCAGCTTTGGGGGGACCTATGGCTACACCTTC. Amino acid sequence: CASSFGGTYGYTF.

This clonotype was counted a few times. The genes are TRBV7-2 and TRBJ2-1; 10 bases are a match to TRBD2. Unmatched junction bases numbered 10, after V lost 1 base and J lost 7 bases. There are 17 residues in the CDR3. The germline V gene encodes CDR1 SGHTA and CDR2 FQGNSA. Written as DNA, the CDR3 is TGTGCCAGCAGCTTAGAGGGGGCTAAGCGGGGGGGGAATGAGCAGTTCTTC. Translated: CASSLEGAKRGGNEQFF.

This clonotype has just a few counts. V and J are TRBV12-3 or TRBV12-4 and TRBJ2-3; D is unresolved. V lost 6 bases to trimming and J lost 2 bases, with 15 bases between them. CDR3 length equals 15 residues. The CDR3 nucleotides read TGTGCCAGCAGACTTTCGGGTGGCACCACAGATACGCAGTATTTT. Translated: CASRLSGGTTDTQYF.

This clonotype appeared a few times. The chain uses TRBV29-1 and TRBJ2-7, with D possibly being TRBD1 (6 bases). The CDR3 runs to 13 residues. Germline V gene sequence: CDR1 SQVTM, CDR2 ANQGSEA. Trimming pared 6 bases from V and 3 bases from J, leaving 15 bases between. DNA of the CDR3: TGCAGCGTCCGGTCCGGGACATACTACGAGCAGTACTTC. This translates into CSVRSGTYYEQYF.

The V call is TRBV20-1, the J call TRBJ1-1, with D possibly TRBD1 on 6 matching bases. The V and J ends lost 6 bases and 4 bases respectively, with 18 bases between them. The CDR3 length is 14 residues. Germline V gene sequence: CDR1 DFQATT, CDR2 SNEGSKA (reference sequence). CDR3 nucleotides: TGCAGTGCCCCTGGGGGGACAATAGGCACTGAAGCTTTCTTT. It codes for CSAPGGTIGTEAFF.

The chain carries TRBV15 and TRBJ2-7; possibly TRBD1 or TRBD2 for D (5 bases each). The CDR3 length is 13 residues. V was cut by 6 bases and J by 0 bases, with 9 bases left in between. Germline CDR1 reads LNHNV; CDR2 reads YYDKDF (reference sequence). The CDR3 here is CATRGDGSYEQYF. The CDR3 DNA follows: TGTGCCACCAGGGGGGATGGCTCCTACGAGCAGTACTTC.

This clonotype was detected only a few times. The rearrangement links TRBV6-2 or TRBV6-3 to TRBJ2-1; TRBD2 agrees at 14 bases. Trimming removed 6 bases from V and 6 bases from J; junction bases left unmatched: 4. The germline CDR1 and CDR2 sequences are MNHEY and SVGEGT. There are 15 residues in the CDR3. DNA for the CDR3: TGTGCCAGCAGGGCGGGACTAGCGGGGGTCAATGAGCAGTTCTTC. Residues: CASRAGLAGVNEQFF.